The 15 T cell receptor beta chains in this list originate from one sample, sequenced in a study of vaccination and CD4 T cells after COVID-19. As to treatment: approximately nine-day PBMC culture with coronavirus spike peptide pools or control peptides (ViraFEST assay). No antigen has been identified for these receptors. Sequence data for DNA of cultured CD4+ T cells were generated by the Oncomine TCR Beta short-read assay. TCRdb redid the calling of the PCR reads with MiXCR, one entry per CDR3 protein. The table records about 19,000 distinct CDR3 sequences, 51% of them present only once. The sample consisted of CD4+ T cells from blood, cultured in vitro, taken before SARS-CoV-2 vaccination. These receptors all stem from a human donor who had recovered from COVID-19.

This clonotype was counted only a few times. V usage is TRBV20-1 and J usage is TRBJ2-3, with TRBD2 matching over 7 bases. The ends lost 5 bases at V and 4 bases at J; junction bases unmatched: 18. This CDR3 comprises 17 residues. Germline lookup yields CDR1 DFQATT and CDR2 SNEGSKA (reference sequence). DNA of the CDR3: TGCAGTGCTTTACGGGGGGAGGGCCTCCAAGAGGCAGATACGCAGTATTTT. Protein: CSALRGEGLQEADTQYF.

This rearrangement joins TRBV20-1 to TRBJ1-4, with D unresolved. The CDR3 length is 13 residues. CDR1 and CDR2 (germline): DFQATT, SNEGSKA (reference sequence). Trimming took 0 bases from V and 8 from J, leaving 10 bases between them. CDR3 sequence reads: CSARDRWREKLFF. The CDR3 nucleotides are TGCAGTGCTAGAGATCGTTGGCGAGAAAAACTGTTTTTT.

The chain is built from TRBV24-1 and TRBJ2-2; perhaps TRBD1 as D (5 bases). This CDR3 spans 15 amino acids. The germline V gene has CDR1 KGHDR and CDR2 SFDVKD. V was pared by 4 bases and J by 1 base, with 9 bases between. The CDR3 spells CATSDARGNTGELFF. Written as DNA, the CDR3 is TGTGCCACCAGTGACGCTAGGGGGAACACCGGGGAGCTGTTTTTT.

The sample holds a few counts of this clonotype. The rearrangement joins TRBV27 to TRBJ1-2, with TRBD1 identical over 7 bases. The CDR3 length is 15 residues. J lost 2 bases, V lost 6 bases, and 9 bases had no gene match. Germline V gene lookup returns CDR1 MNHEY and CDR2 SMNVEV (reference sequence). The CDR3, as DNA: TGTGCCAGCAGACCCGAAGGGACAGCAAACTATGGCTACACCTTC. This encodes CASRPEGTANYGYTF.

V and J are TRBV11-2 and TRBJ2-1; 13 nucleotides line up with TRBD2. Germline CDR1 SGHAT, CDR2 FQNNGV. There are 16 residues in the CDR3. V was pared by 5 bases and J by 9 bases, with 10 bases of the junction left unmatched. CDR3 in amino acids: CASSPGLAGVKSEQFF. The CDR3 DNA reads TGTGCCAGCAGCCCAGGACTAGCGGGAGTAAAATCTGAGCAGTTCTTC.

This clonotype was picked up a small number of times. This chain connects TRBV20-1 to TRBJ2-3; D not certain. The V and J ends lost 5 bases and 5 bases respectively, with 8 bases between them. Germline values: CDR1 DFQATT, CDR2 SNEGSKA (reference sequence). The CDR3 has 11 amino acids. The chain's CDR3 is CSAELEDTQYF. The CDR3 bases are TGCAGTGCTGAGCTCGAAGATACGCAGTATTTT.

This clonotype came up a few times. The chain combines TRBV20-1 with TRBJ2-5; D ambiguous. Germline V gene sequence: CDR1 DFQATT, CDR2 SNEGSKA (reference sequence). The CDR3 length is 13 residues. V lost 4 bases, J lost 0 bases, and 9 bases lay in between. The CDR3 nucleotides read TGCAGTGCTAACGACGACAACCAAGAGACCCAGTACTTC. Its translation: CSANDDNQETQYF.

Worth noting for this clonotype: A read error may account for a junction end that differs from germline. This sequence joins TRBV20-1 and TRBJ1-2, with D possibly matching TRBD1 (6 bases). Per germline, CDR1 DFQATT and CDR2 SNEGSKA (reference sequence). The CDR3 length is 14 residues. The CDR3: CSVQGRGRHYGYIF. The CDR3 DNA reads as TGCAGTGTTCAAGGCAGGGGCCGACACTATGGCTACATCTTC.

This clonotype is large. This chain uses TRBV12-3 or TRBV12-4 with TRBJ1-5; D remains unclear. CDR3 length: 13 amino acids. Trimming removed 5 bases from V and 10 bases from J, with 15 bases in between. This CDR3 is CASSQSLILPQHF. CDR3 DNA: TGTGCCAGCAGTCAGAGCCTAATCCTTCCCCAGCATTTT.

This clonotype was recorded a few times. CDR3 sequence reads: CASSYSTAWWGTQYF. CDR3 sequence (DNA): TGTGCCAGCAGTTACTCAACCGCTTGGTGGGGGACGCAGTATTTT. The rearrangement uses TRBV6-5 and TRBJ2-3; TRBD1 or TRBD2 may be the D gene (5 bases each). The germline CDR1 and CDR2 sequences are MNHEY and SVGAGI. This CDR3 region has 15 residues. V was shortened by 0 bases and J by 9 bases, with 16 bases between the two germline ends.

The chain links TRBV3-1 to TRBJ2-3; possibly TRBD1 for D (5 bases). The germline V and J ends were trimmed by 5 bases and 6 bases, with 12 bases remaining between them. This CDR3 spans 13 amino acids. The germline CDR1 and CDR2 sequences are LGHDT and YNNKEL (reference sequence). CDR3 DNA: TGTGCCAGCAGCGCTGGGGCGGACGATACGCAGTATTTT. It specifies CASSAGADDTQYF.

This clonotype has just a few counts. This chain uses TRBV15 with TRBJ1-2, with a weak D call TRBD1 (5 bases). The length of the CDR3 is 14 residues. V lost 1 base, J lost 6 bases, and 12 bases lay in between. CDR1 is LNHNV and CDR2 is YYDKDF in the germline V gene (reference sequence). The CDR3 spells CATSRVGQGDGYTF. The CDR3 DNA follows: TGTGCCACCAGCAGAGTGGGGCAGGGAGATGGCTACACCTTC.

This clonotype has more than one count but fewer than ten. The chain links TRBV20-1 to TRBJ1-6; 9 bases are shared with TRBD1. Germline V gives CDR1 DFQATT, CDR2 SNEGSKA (reference sequence). The CDR3 is 15 amino acids. Trimming cost V 1 base and J 8 bases; bases outside gene matches: 6. The DNA of the CDR3 is TGCAGTGCTAGAGTCTCTGGGACAGGGTATTCACCCCTCCACTTT. This gives the protein CSARVSGTGYSPLHF.

DNA of the CDR3: TGTGCCAGCAGCAGAGTGGGAGCGGCCTACGAGCAGTACTTC. As protein: CASSRVGAAYEQYF. The chain is built from TRBV5-4 and TRBJ2-7; tentatively, D is TRBD2 (5 bases). This CDR3 spans 14 amino acids. Germline V gives CDR1 SGHNT, CDR2 YYREEE (reference sequence). V was cut by 4 bases and J by 2 bases, with 13 bases left in between.

This clonotype turned up a few times. The chain uses TRBV7-9 and TRBJ1-5; D is uncertain. The germline V gene has CDR1 SEHNR and CDR2 FQNEAQ (reference sequence). V dropped 8 bases and J dropped 2 bases, with 10 bases sitting between them. The CDR3 extends over 13 amino acids. CDR3 amino acids: CASGWGGNQPQHF. CDR3 DNA sequence: TGTGCCAGCGGGTGGGGAGGCAATCAGCCCCAGCATTTT.